This TCR beta chain was captured in a study of T cell clusters in autoimmune cytopenias. TRB was amplified by touch-down multiplex PCR, primer pools A and B combined. After re-calling the multiplex PCR reads, TCRdb lists one entry per CDR3 protein, DNA absent. The ten most abundant clones cover 2.5% to 3.5% of a sample with some 5,600 distinct CDR3 sequences. Roughly 38,000 genome equivalents of blood DNA were amplified for TRB. This CDR3 spans 14 amino acids. Germline CDR1 MNHNS, CDR2 SASEGT. These data were likewise used in another study, on T cell repertoires in aging, cancer and after chemotherapy. Per that paper: About 10 million TCR reads made up the full dataset.

Sequenced sample: peripheral blood. The origin of this receptor is a human donor in good health. The chain joins TRBV6-1 to TRBJ1-1; lacking DNA, the TRBD1 call made by TCRdb goes unchecked. The CDR3 spells CASTPLGEIAEAFF.